This is a list of T cell receptor beta chains from one sample in a study of T cell responses to AZD1222 COVID-19 vaccine. Sequencing used immunoSEQ multiplex PCR; TCRdb keeps in-frame clones, though not all of them. Found here are 150,000 to 200,000 clones, roughly 90% of them singletons; the top ten hold under 1.5%. The sample in question was peripheral blood, obtained 28 days after the second AZD1222 dose. The receptor source for this set is an adult who received the AZD1222 COVID-19 vaccine. Each CDR3 is given with its conserved first and last residue. D genes are given only for firm matches. A row's size may be missing; if present it is once, few, many or a size class.

d_call | j_call | clone_size | v_call | cdr3_aa | cdr3_nt
. | TRBJ2-2 | . | TRBV5-1 | CASSKVLNTGELFF | TGCGCCAGCAGCAAAGTCCTCAACACCGGGGAGCTGTTTTTT
TRBD1 | TRBJ1-2 | . | TRBV19 | CASSTTGVPIYGYTF | TGTGCCAGTAGTACGACAGGGGTCCCTATCTATGGCTACACCTTC
. | TRBJ1-5 | . | TRBV27 | CASRGPAVGQPQHF | TGTGCCAGCAGGGGACCAGCAGTCGGTCAGCCCCAGCATTTT
TRBD1 | TRBJ2-3 | . | TRBV5-1 | CASSAILAPGTGGTTSTDTQYF | TGCGCCAGCAGCGCGATTTTGGCCCCCGGGACAGGGGGAACAACTAGCACAGATACGCAGTATTTT
. | TRBJ1-1 | . | TRBV6-5 | CASRETRMNTEAFF | TGTGCCAGCCGAGAGACGCGCATGAACACTGAAGCTTTCTTT
. | TRBJ1-1 | . | TRBV21-1 | CASPPTSNTEAFF | TGTGCCAGTCCGCCCACCTCTAACACTGAAGCTTTCTTT
. | TRBJ1-5 | . | TRBV11-2 | CASSRQHNQPQHF | TGTGCCAGCAGCCGACAGCACAATCAGCCCCAGCATTTT
TRBD1 | TRBJ1-1 | . | TRBV2 | CASSPGTGANTEAFF | TGTGCCAGCAGCCCCGGGACAGGGGCGAACACTGAAGCTTTCTTT
. | TRBJ2-5 | . | TRBV20-1 | CSVYLEETQYF | TGCAGTGTTTACCTCGAAGAGACCCAGTACTTC
TRBD1 | TRBJ1-2 | . | TRBV18 | CASSPYLTGDSIGYTF | TGTGCCAGCTCTCCTTACCTGACAGGGGACTCTATTGGCTACACCTTC
. | TRBJ2-1 | . | TRBV18 | CASSPDSFRNEQFF | TGTGCCAGCTCACCGGACAGTTTTCGCAATGAGCAGTTCTTC
. | TRBJ2-5 | . | TRBV4-3 | CASSQEFGGETQYF | TGCGCCAGCAGCCAAGAATTTGGCGGCGAGACCCAGTACTTC
. | TRBJ1-3 | . | TRBV5-1 | CASSTGTLGNTIYF | TGCGCCAGCAGCACCGGGACACTGGGAAACACCATATATTTT
. | TRBJ2-7 | . | TRBV27 | CASSLEVGYEQYF | TGTGCCAGCAGTTTAGAAGTTGGGTACGAGCAGTACTTC
TRBD2 | TRBJ2-7 | . | TRBV7-2 | CASSRTSGHYEQYF | TGTGCCAGCAGTCGGACTAGCGGACACTACGAGCAGTACTTC
. | TRBJ2-5 | . | TRBV5-4 | CASSIAGARETQYF | TGTGCCAGCAGCATCGCGGGGGCCCGGGAGACCCAGTACTTC
TRBD1 | TRBJ1-4 | . | TRBV3-1/TRBV3-2 | CASSQDRAGQYREKLFF | TGTGCCAGCAGCCAAGATCGAGCGGGACAGTACCGTGAAAAACTGTTTTTT
. | TRBJ1-6 | . | TRBV25-1 | CASNGPGGSGSPLHF | TGTGCCAGCAATGGACCCGGGGGTTCGGGTTCACCCCTCCACTTT
. | TRBJ2-2 | . | TRBV19 | CASTVNTGELFF | TGTGCCAGTACAGTGAACACCGGGGAGCTGTTTTTT
. | TRBJ1-1 | . | TRBV7-8 | CASSQSGLNTEAFF | TGTGCCAGCAGCCAATCGGGGCTAAACACTGAAGCTTTCTTT
. | TRBJ2-3 | . | TRBV15 | CATSMLGSTDTQYF | TGTGCCACCAGCATGCTCGGTAGCACAGATACGCAGTATTTT
. | TRBJ1-5 | . | TRBV7-2 | CASSFQGVTTSQPQHF | TGTGCCAGCAGCTTTCAGGGTGTAACAACCTCCCAGCCCCAGCATTTT
TRBD2 | TRBJ2-7 | . | TRBV7-8 | CASSGLAGAYQQYF | TGTGCCAGCAGTGGACTAGCGGGGGCCTACCAGCAGTACTTC
. | TRBJ2-7 | . | TRBV2 | CASSEGIEQYF | TGTGCCAGCAGTGAGGGTATCGAGCAGTACTTC
TRBD1 | TRBJ1-5 | once | TRBV5-1 | CASSSGGSNQPQHF | TGCGCCAGCAGCTCAGGGGGGAGCAATCAGCCCCAGCATTTT
. | TRBJ1-1 | once | TRBV6-5 | CASSYEGFDRTEAFF | TGTGCCAGCAGTTACGAAGGGTTTGATAGAACTGAAGCTTTCTTT
. | TRBJ2-5 | . | TRBV2 | CASSESGAQETQYF | TGTGCCAGCAGTGAAAGTGGGGCACAAGAGACCCAGTACTTC
. | TRBJ2-1 | once | TRBV7-9 | CASAWVQGYNEQFF | TGTGCCAGCGCCTGGGTACAGGGATACAATGAGCAGTTCTTC
. | TRBJ1-4 | . | TRBV4-2 | CASSQGGSQDEKLFF | TGTGCCAGCAGCCAAGGGGGGTCACAAGATGAAAAACTGTTTTTT
. | TRBJ2-1 | . | TRBV27 | CASSLGVNNEQFF | TGTGCCAGCAGTTTAGGGGTAAACAATGAGCAGTTCTTC
. | TRBJ2-7 | . | TRBV28 | CASSLLRPYEQYF | TGTGCCAGCAGTTTATTACGACCTTACGAGCAGTACTTC
. | TRBJ2-7 | . | TRBV5-4 | CASSDTPAPDYEQYF | TGTGCCAGCAGCGATACCCCCGCCCCGGACTACGAGCAGTACTTC